What follows describes a single T cell receptor beta chain. Its antigen has not been determined. Within one base of it there is no much larger clone, and no base qualities were kept. This specimen belongs to a study of T cell responses to AZD1222 COVID-19 vaccine (TCRdb year 2021). Some background on the complete study: AZD1222 recipients with second doses at about 4 weeks or about 12 weeks were pooled, because spike-specific TCR depth and breadth did not differ between schedules. A total of just over 230 trial participants underwent TCR sequencing, of whom 207 received two doses of AZD1222 and about 25 received two doses of the MenACWY control vaccine. Trial participants were enrolled into age subgroups of 18-55, 56-69 and 70-plus years, which contained about 150, 28 and 57 TCR-sequenced participants, respectively. Summary of the overall study and its limitations: A significant rise in spike-specific TCR breadth and depth was observed after two AZD1222 doses relative to day 0 and relative to MenACWY recipients. Because no day 14 peak-response samples were available, the repertoires could be characterized only after the peak T cell response. Most participants were white British and females outnumbered males, and the authors suggested that clonal diversity may have been underestimated. Conclusions about previously exposed vaccinees are limited, since just five or six AZD1222 recipients were seropositive for SARS-CoV-2 at baseline. CD4 TCRs associated with the vaccine covered the entire spike protein, and the dominant responses were in regions 160-218 and 743-854. The 56-69-year group was small, and its depth increase did not reach significance, likely because of low power. Reportedly, close to half of the unique spike-specific TCRs recognized epitopes lying outside the regions that are mutated in the B.1.351 and B.1.1.7 variants.

The CDR3 regions of human TCRbeta chains were analyzed by immunosequencing. In the original analysis: TCRs in the repertoires were matched against a reference library of SARS-CoV-2-specific TCRs that had been generated with the MIRA antigen-specificity platform. Breadth meant the fraction of unique TCRs that were SARS-CoV-2-associated, whereas depth meant the fraction of total T cells that were SARS-CoV-2-associated. Each spike-specific TCR was assigned to its reactive spike region and to a CD4 or CD8 class using the MIRA data. Log10-transformed breadth and depth values were compared by one-way ANOVA with Sidak's multiple comparisons tests. TCRdb retrieved this table from immuneACCESS and kept in-frame rearrangements only. Not all clones are present; in checked studies, unresolved V genes account for under half, and no reason is known for the remainder. The V and J calls and clone size are taken from that table; D and trimming were inferred from the DNA. The sample includes some 130,000 clones, with 90% observed a single time. Of the sample, less than 8.5% falls within the top ten clones.

This specimen's time point label, per the study, means: baseline before first vaccination. Samples from vaccinated people were obtained from the UK trials COV001 and COV002, which included a single-blind randomized controlled phase 2/3 trial of AZD1222 (ChAdOx1 nCoV-19) in healthy adults. For TCRbeta chain sequencing, PBMC samples from trial participants were taken at day 0 and at day 28 after the second dose. CDR3 length: 15 amino acids, cysteine to phenylalanine. The DNA shown is the 45-base CDR3, in frame from base 1. CDR1 is given as SGHTA and CDR2 as FQGNSA, both from the germline V gene. V and J are trimmed by 1 base and 4 bases, and the gene matches miss 4 bases of the junction.

The sample here was peripheral blood, taken on day 0 of AZD1222 vaccination. In this chain, TRBV7-2 is recombined with TRBJ2-1; 7 of the junction bases match TRBD1. The receptor was derived from an adult in good health. The CDR3 reads as follows: CASSLERGQYNEQFF. The sequenced DNA: TGTGCCAGCAGCTTAGAGAGGGGACAGTACAATGAGCAGTTCTTC.